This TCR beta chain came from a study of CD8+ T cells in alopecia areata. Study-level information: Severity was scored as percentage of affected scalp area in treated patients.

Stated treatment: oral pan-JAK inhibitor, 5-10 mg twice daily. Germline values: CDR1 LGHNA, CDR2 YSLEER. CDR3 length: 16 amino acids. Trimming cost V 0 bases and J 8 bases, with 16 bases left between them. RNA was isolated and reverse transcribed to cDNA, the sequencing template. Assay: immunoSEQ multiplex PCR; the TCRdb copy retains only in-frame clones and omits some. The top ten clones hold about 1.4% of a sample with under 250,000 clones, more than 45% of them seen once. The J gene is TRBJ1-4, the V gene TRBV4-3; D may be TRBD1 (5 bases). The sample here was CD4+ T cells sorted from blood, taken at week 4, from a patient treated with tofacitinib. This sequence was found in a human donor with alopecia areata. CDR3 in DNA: TGCGCCAGCAGCCAAGATTACCCGGGACGGGGGGAAAAACTGTTTTTT. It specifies CASSQDYPGRGEKLFF.